The 4 T cell receptor beta chains below all came from one sample that was sequenced in a study of blood T cell repertoires in COVID-19 (dated by TCRdb to the early 2020s). The library was made by the immunoSEQ multiplex PCR assay. As stored in TCRdb, this immuneACCESS dataset retains in-frame rearrangements with V and J assigned. A fraction of the clones does not appear; measured against another copy, unresolved V genes explain less than half of the discrepancy, and the remainder lacks a known reason. For this sample the table gives nearly 300,000 clones, of which approximately 88% were detected only once. About 7% of the sample is held by the ten biggest clonotypes. The sample comprised peripheral blood. All receptors derive from a woman aged 25 to 39 who had recovered from COVID-19.

Here the CDR3 DNA reads TGTGCCAGCTCTCCTGATCGGACTAGTCGGACCCAGTACTTC. This codes for CASSPDRTSRTQYF. The genes are TRBV18 and TRBJ2-5, with 7 bases fitting TRBD2. Looked up from germline, CDR1 is KGHSH and CDR2 is LQKENI. The CDR3 totals 14 residues. V was pared by 6 bases and J by 7 bases, with 11 bases of the junction left unmatched.

As concerns this clone: This sample includes further DNA sequences coding for the same CDR3. The V call is TRBV15, the J call TRBJ1-4; D ambiguous. The CDR3 is made up of 16 amino acids. CDR1 is LNHNV and CDR2 is YYDKDF in the germline V gene (reference sequence). Trimming took off 0 bases at V and 0 bases at J, with 8 bases between the two ends. CDR3 protein: CATSRDRGATNEKLFF. The CDR3 nucleotides read TGTGCCACCAGCAGAGATCGGGGTGCAACTAATGAAAAACTGTTTTTT. Full variable domain (outside the CDR3, taken from reference TRBV15 and TRBJ1-4): DAMVIQNPRYQVTQFGKPVTLSCSQTLNHNVMYWYQQKSSQAPKLLFHYYDKDFNNEADTPDNFQSRRPNTSFCFLDIRSPGLGDTAMYLCATSRDRGATNEKLFFGSGTQLSVL.

This rearrangement joins TRBV6-5 to TRBJ2-1, with D possibly matching TRBD1 (6 bases). Trimming took 8 bases from V and 5 from J, leaving 19 bases between them. Germline values: CDR1 MNHEY, CDR2 SVGAGI. The length of the CDR3 is 15 residues. The CDR3 nucleotides are TGTGCCAGCCACTTGGGACAACGAACCCACAATGAGCAGTTCTTC. Translated, it gives CASHLGQRTHNEQFF.

V is TRBV29-1 and J is TRBJ1-1; 7 positions match TRBD1. J was trimmed by 6 bases and V by 2 bases; bases with no gene match: 9. The V gene's germline CDR1 is SQVTM and CDR2 ANQGSEA. The CDR3 consists of 14 residues. The CDR3 coding sequence is TGCAGCGTTGAATTGGTAGGGGGCGTCCCTGAAGCTTTCTTT. This sequence encodes CSVELVGGVPEAFF.